Below, 27 T cell receptor beta chains from the same sample are listed, as sequenced in a study of cytomegalovirus exposure and HLA in healthy donors. PCR involved 60 Vbeta and 13 Jbeta primers. The protocol was immunoSEQ multiplex PCR, while the TCRdb copy is restricted to in-frame clones and leaves out a portion. The repertoire includes some 220,000 clones, approximately 84% of them detected once, and 0.58% sits in the top ten. Input material: PBMCs. These receptors were obtained from a middle-aged woman in good health and CMV-seronegative.

This clone has more than one count but fewer than ten. The chain carries TRBV27 and TRBJ2-1, with 15 bases matching TRBD2. Germline V gene lookup returns CDR1 MNHEY and CDR2 SMNVEV (reference sequence). This CDR3 has 14 amino acids. V shed 3 bases, J shed 15 bases, and the junction held 6 bases outside the gene matches. CDR3 in amino acids: CASSFSGLAGGRFF. The CDR3 nucleotides read TGTGCCAGCAGTTTTTCCGGACTAGCGGGGGGGAGGTTCTTC.

This CDR3 reads CASSRQENTGELFF. The CDR3 region has the DNA TGTGCCAGCAGTAGACAGGAGAACACCGGGGAGCTGTTTTTT. The V and J genes are TRBV28 and TRBJ2-2; possible D gene TRBD1, 6 bases. Germline assignment: CDR1 MDHEN and CDR2 SYDVKM. The CDR3 is 14 amino acids. V was trimmed by 5 bases and J by 1 base, leaving 8 bases between them.

This chain joins TRBV27 and TRBJ2-7; 9 nucleotides align to TRBD1. V lost 6 bases, J lost 2 bases, and 5 bases stayed unmatched. Germline CDR1 reads MNHEY; CDR2 reads SMNVEV (reference sequence). The CDR3 is 14 residues long. CDR3 nucleotide sequence: TGTGCCAGCAGCGACAGGGGGGGTACCTACGAGCAGTACTTC. Amino acids: CASSDRGGTYEQYF.

The genes are TRBV9 and TRBJ1-4; 10 bases align to TRBD1. The CDR3 runs 15 residues. Germline V lookup: CDR1 SGDLS, CDR2 YYNGEE. After removal of 1 base from V and 8 bases from J, the junction contained 5 bases not matched to a gene. CDR3 protein: CASSVMGTGEEKLFF. The DNA of the CDR3 is TGTGCCAGCAGCGTAATGGGGACAGGGGAGGAAAAACTGTTTTTT.

The DNA of the CDR3 is TGCGCCAGCAGCTTGGAAGGGGCTAGGACAGATACGCAGTATTTT. Translated, it gives CASSLEGARTDTQYF. The V gene is TRBV5-1, the J gene TRBJ2-3; tentative D call: TRBD1 (5 bases). The germline CDR1 and CDR2 sequences are SGHRS and YFSETQ. This CDR3 spans 15 amino acids. Trimming took 0 bases from V and 3 from J, leaving 11 bases between them.

Worth noting for this clone: This same CDR3 is encoded by further DNA sequences in the sample. The chain couples TRBV29-1 to TRBJ1-1, with D perhaps TRBD1 (5 bases). V was pared by 6 bases and J by 3 bases, with 11 bases between. The CDR3 contains 12 residues. Germline CDR1 SQVTM, CDR2 ANQGSEA. The CDR3 spells CSVGPGDTEAFF. The DNA of the CDR3 is TGCAGCGTGGGGCCTGGGGACACTGAAGCTTTCTTT. The entire variable domain, with the rest obtained from reference TRBV29-1 and TRBJ1-1, is as follows: SAVISQKPSRDICQRGTSLTIQCQVDSQVTMMFWYRQQPGQSLTLIATANQGSEATYESGFVIDKFPISRPNLTFSTLTVSNMSPEDSSIYLCSVGPGDTEAFFGQGTRLTVV.

The chain is built from TRBV9 and TRBJ1-2, with 9 bases matching TRBD1. Per germline, CDR1 SGDLS and CDR2 YYNGEE. The CDR3 spans 14 residues. Trimming removed 6 bases from V and 2 bases from J; junction bases left unmatched: 5. The CDR3 region is CASTRGQGNYGYTF. The CDR3 DNA sequence: TGTGCCAGCACCCGTGGACAGGGGAACTATGGCTACACCTTC.

The genes are TRBV5-4 and TRBJ1-2, with 11 bases fitting TRBD1. V was clipped by 6 bases and J by 5 bases; unmatched bases: 15. CDR3 length: 17 residues. CDR1 is SGHNT and CDR2 is YYREEE in the germline V gene (reference sequence). This CDR3 is CASIRNVGQGARYGYTF. The CDR3 DNA sequence: TGTGCCAGCATCAGAAACGTCGGACAGGGGGCGAGGTATGGCTACACCTTC.

Note on this clone: At one of its ends the junction is not consistent with the germline gene, which may arise from a read error. V and J are TRBV5-6 and TRBJ1-2, with 7 bases lining up with TRBD1. Germline V gene lookup returns CDR1 SGHDT and CDR2 YYEEEE. The length of the CDR3 is 17 residues. The CDR3 region is CASSLTRTGKLRYGHTF. CDR3 sequence (DNA): TGTGCCAGCAGCTTGACGAGGACAGGCAAACTTCGCTATGGCCACACCTTC.

The rearrangement uses TRBV9 and TRBJ1-2; D unresolved. This CDR3 spans 12 amino acids. Trimming took off 2 bases at V and 5 bases at J, with 7 bases between the two ends. CDR1 and CDR2 (germline): SGDLS, YYNGEE. The CDR3, as DNA: TGTGCCAGCAGCGTCGACGGGTATGGCTACACCTTC. This gives the protein CASSVDGYGYTF.

The rearrangement links TRBV7-2 to TRBJ1-2, with TRBD1 matching over 8 bases. Germline CDR1 SGHTA, CDR2 FQGNSA. Trimming at V came to 4 bases and at J to 4 bases, leaving 5 bases not matched to a gene. The CDR3 is 14 residues long. The CDR3 bases are TGTGCCAGCAGCTCCAGGGGGCTCGGCTATGGCTACACCTTC. Protein product: CASSSRGLGYGYTF.

The genes are TRBV19 and TRBJ2-3; 8 nucleotides align to TRBD2. CDR1 and CDR2 from the germline V gene are LNHDA and SQIVND (reference sequence). J was trimmed by 0 bases and V by 10 bases; bases with no gene match: 18. The length of the CDR3 is 18 residues. CDR3 coding DNA: TGTGCCACAAAAAGGGGGATAGCGGGGCCGACTAGCACAGATACGCAGTATTTT. Translating it yields CATKRGIAGPTSTDTQYF.

Written as DNA, the CDR3 is TGTGCCAGCAGCCCTAGGATCGACGGGGGGGGGACTGAAGCTTTCTTT. Translating it yields CASSPRIDGGGTEAFF. The gene calls are TRBV11-3 and TRBJ1-1, with D tentatively TRBD1 (5 bases). The CDR3 extends over 16 amino acids. Germline lookup yields CDR1 SGHNT and CDR2 YENEEA. V dropped 5 bases and J dropped 5 bases, with 21 bases sitting between them.

Details on this clone: Without the conserved terminal phenylalanine or tryptophan, this CDR3 likely stems from a read error. This chain joins TRBV6-5 and TRBJ1-2; tentatively, D is TRBD1 (6 bases). V lost 5 bases and J lost 10, with 14 bases in between. The germline gives CDR1 MNHEY, CDR2 SVGAGI. The CDR3 spans 12 residues. CDR3 DNA: TGTGCCAGCAGTGATTACAGGGTCTACTACACCTCC. Translation: CASSDYRVYYTS.

The rearrangement joins TRBV7-9 to TRBJ2-7, with unresolved D. The CDR3 runs 13 residues. Germline V CDR1 and CDR2: SEHNR, FQNEAQ (reference sequence). Deletions cut 2 bases from V and 1 base from J, with 6 bases between. The CDR3 loop is CASSLSDSYEQYF. DNA for the CDR3: TGTGCCAGCAGCTTATCAGATTCCTACGAGCAGTACTTC.

This clone showed up just a few times. The V gene is TRBV5-1, the J gene TRBJ2-6; the D gene is possibly TRBD1 (5 bases). From germline, CDR1 is SGHRS and CDR2 YFSETQ. CDR3 size: 14 residues. With 3 bases removed from V and 9 bases from J, the gap between germline ends came to 13 bases. CDR3 sequence reads: CASSSGFSSNVLTF. The CDR3 bases are TGCGCCAGCAGCTCAGGGTTCTCAAGCAACGTCCTGACTTTC.

This chain uses TRBV10-1 with TRBJ1-5, with a possible D match to TRBD1 (5 bases). CDR3 size: 18 residues. The V gene lost 0 bases and the J gene lost 0 bases, with 15 bases spanning the gap. Germline V gene sequence: CDR1 WNHNN, CDR2 SYGVQD (reference sequence). The DNA for the CDR3 is TGCGCCAGCAGTGAGTCCCGAGCCTACAGGTATAGCAATCAGCCCCAGCATTTT. It specifies CASSESRAYRYSNQPQHF.

The CDR3 DNA reads as TGTGCCAGCAGCCTCGAGGTTGAAGGGGGCTGGGGCTACACCTTC. Protein product: CASSLEVEGGWGYTF. This chain uses TRBV9 with TRBJ1-2; 7 nucleotides align to TRBD1. CDR1 is SGDLS and CDR2 is YYNGEE in the germline V gene. The CDR3 runs to 15 residues. The junction had 14 bases not matched to a gene; V was cut back by 4 bases and J by 8 bases.

The rearrangement links TRBV7-9 to TRBJ2-7; TRBD2 matches 14 bases. Trimming removed 5 bases from V and 6 bases from J; junction bases left unmatched: 15. The CDR3 has 18 residues. The germline V gene encodes CDR1 SEHNR and CDR2 FQNEAQ (reference sequence). In nucleotides, the CDR3 is TGTGCCAGCAGCCCGGGACTAGCGGGGGACATTGGGAGGGGCGAGCAGTACTTC. Amino acid sequence: CASSPGLAGDIGRGEQYF. Complete variable domain (other parts from reference TRBV7-9 and TRBJ2-7): DTGVSQNPRHKITKRGQNVTFRCDPISEHNRLYWYRQTLGQGPEFLTYFQNEAQLEKSRLLSDRFSAERPKGSFSTLEIQRTEQGDSAMYLCASSPGLAGDIGRGEQYFGPGTRLTVT.

V gene TRBV5-6 combines with J gene TRBJ1-3, with D unresolved. This CDR3 spans 15 amino acids. The germline V and J ends were trimmed by 4 bases and 0 bases, with 11 bases remaining between them. CDR1 SGHDT and CDR2 YYEEEE come from the germline V gene. In nucleotides, the CDR3 is TGTGCCAGCAGCGGGCAGATGATCTCTGGAAACACCATATATTTT. It translates to CASSGQMISGNTIYF.

The gene calls are TRBV18 and TRBJ2-1, with TRBD1 identical over 11 bases. Per germline, CDR1 KGHSH and CDR2 LQKENI. CDR3 length: 15 amino acids. V dropped 0 bases and J dropped 9; count of bases not matched to a gene: 4. This CDR3 reads CASSPPRDRGGEQFF. CDR3 in DNA: TGTGCCAGCTCACCACCCCGGGACAGGGGGGGTGAGCAGTTCTTC.

The V and J genes are TRBV7-9 and TRBJ1-1; 10 bases align to TRBD1. The germline V gene encodes CDR1 SEHNR and CDR2 FQNEAQ (reference sequence). With 4 bases clipped from V and 5 bases from J, the junction kept 7 bases outside the gene matches. This CDR3 is 15 amino acids long. The CDR3 coding sequence is TGTGCCAGCAGCTCTAGGGGACAGGGGATGACTGAAGCTTTCTTT. Protein: CASSSRGQGMTEAFF.

The V call is TRBV7-9, the J call TRBJ1-5; the match to TRBD1 covers 7 bases. The CDR3 is 17 residues long. CDR1 SEHNR and CDR2 FQNEAQ come from the germline V gene (reference sequence). Unmatched junction bases numbered 9, after V lost 4 bases and J lost 0 bases. The DNA of the CDR3 is TGTGCCAGCAGCTCCGAGGGTCCAGGGGGTAGCAATCAGCCCCAGCATTTT. This gives the protein CASSSEGPGGSNQPQHF.

The V gene is TRBV6-6, the J gene TRBJ1-1, with no clear D. Between the trimmed V and J ends, which lost 0 bases and 0 bases, there was a span of 11 bases. There are 16 residues in the CDR3. The germline gives CDR1 MNHNY, CDR2 SVGAGI (reference sequence). CDR3 DNA: TGTGCCAGCAGTTACTCGAGGAGACTCATGAACACTGAAGCTTTCTTT. Translated: CASSYSRRLMNTEAFF.

This chain links TRBV5-1 with TRBJ1-5; TRBD1 might be the D (5 bases). Germline V gene lookup returns CDR1 SGHRS and CDR2 YFSETQ. The V gene lost 4 bases and the J gene lost 1 base, with 12 bases spanning the gap. This CDR3 contains 15 residues. As DNA, the CDR3 is TGCGCCAGCAGCAAAGCGGGGGGGAGCAATCAGCCCCAGCATTTT. Protein sequence: CASSKAGGSNQPQHF.

V and J are TRBV19 and TRBJ1-2; perhaps TRBD1 as D (6 bases). In germline, CDR1 is LNHDA, CDR2 SQIVND (reference sequence). Deletions cut 2 bases from V and 7 bases from J, with 11 bases between. CDR3 length: 13 residues. The CDR3 reads CASSISGVAGYTF. In DNA, the CDR3 is TGTGCCAGTAGTATATCAGGGGTTGCTGGCTACACCTTC. Full variable domain (remainder filled in from reference TRBV19 and TRBJ1-2): DGGITQSPKYLFRKEGQNVTLSCEQNLNHDAMYWYRQDPGQGLRLIYYSQIVNDFQKGDIAEGYSVSREKKESFPLTVTSAQKNPTAFYLCASSISGVAGYTFGSGTRLTVV.

V is TRBV2 and J is TRBJ2-5, with no clear D. V was trimmed by 6 bases and J by 2 bases, leaving 4 bases between them. The CDR3 totals 11 residues. The germline gives CDR1 SNHLY, CDR2 FYNNEI. The CDR3 DNA is TGTGCCAGCAGGCTACAAGAGACCCAGTACTTC. Residues: CASRLQETQYF. Together with reference TRBV2 and TRBJ2-5, the CDR3 gives the full variable domain: EPEVTQTPSHQVTQMGQEVILRCVPISNHLYFYWYRQILGQKVEFLVSFYNNEISEKSEIFDDQFSVERPDGSNFTLKIRSTKLEDSAMYFCASRLQETQYFGPGTRLLVL.